One sample yielded the 7 T cell receptor beta chains listed below, sequenced in a study of metastatic and nonmetastatic thyroid tumors. From the PCR reads, TCRdb re-called clones with MiXCR. The sample has about 70,000 clones, roughly 18% seen once. Until they underwent thyroid surgery, no patient had received any treatment. The sample consisted of blood. Receptors were obtained from a female donor with papillary thyroid cancer or a benign thyroid nodule (not recorded which). Some clones in this sample may be carry-over from other donors' samples.

J is TRBJ2-1 and V is TRBV6-1, with 8 bases fitting TRBD1. After removal of 7 bases from V and 6 bases from J, the junction contained 8 bases not matched to a gene. CDR1 and CDR2 (germline): MNHNS, SASEGT. CDR3 length: 14 amino acids. In DNA form, the CDR3 reads TGTGCCAGCACCTTAAACAGGGGGAGCAATGAGCAGTTCTTC. Residues: CASTLNRGSNEQFF.

A remark on this clone: Its ends do not fully match the called genes, so a read error is possible. This chain connects TRBV11-1 to TRBJ2-2; TRBD2 matches 7 bases. Germline V gene lookup returns CDR1 SGHAT and CDR2 FQDESV (reference sequence). The CDR3 contains 16 residues. The CDR3 nucleotides read TGTGCCAGCATCTTAACCGTGAGCGGGAACACCGTGGAGCTGTTTTTT. Its protein product is CASILTVSGNTVELFF.

The table lists this clone with a few counts. This chain joins TRBV7-7 and TRBJ1-6, with D unresolved. CDR3 length: 14 residues. Trimming cost V 4 bases and J 7 bases, with 11 bases left between them. Germline V gives CDR1 SSHAT, CDR2 FNYEAQ (reference sequence). CDR3 in amino acids: CASSSASGNSPLHF. For the CDR3, the DNA is TGTGCCAGCAGCTCTGCCTCGGGGAATTCACCCCTCCACTTT.

CDR3 bases: TGTGCCAGCAGTTTTCGGGGGTATGAAGCTTTCTTT. This encodes CASSFRGYEAFF. The rearrangement uses TRBV12-3 or TRBV12-4 and TRBJ1-1; D is perhaps TRBD1 (5 bases). This CDR3 is 12 amino acids long. V was cut by 3 bases and J by 7 bases, with 9 bases left in between.

The table lists this clone with many counts. J is TRBJ1-1 and V is TRBV3-1; D gene uncertain. The germline V gene encodes CDR1 LGHDT and CDR2 YNNKEL (reference sequence). The germline V and J ends were trimmed by 4 bases and 1 base, with 10 bases remaining between them. The CDR3 is 14 amino acids. The chain's CDR3 is CASSRRDGNTEAFF. The CDR3 DNA follows: TGTGCCAGCAGCCGGAGGGATGGGAACACTGAAGCTTTCTTT.

This clone was seen ten or more times. Without the conserved terminal phenylalanine or tryptophan, this CDR3 likely stems from a read error. Because the CDR3's place on the DNA is in doubt, the DNA is left out and the CDR3 is given as listed by TCRdb. This chain connects TRBV20-1 to TRBJ2-2. Including both end residues, the CDR3 is 9 amino acids long. Germline-derived CDR1 and CDR2 are DFQATT and SNEGSKA (reference sequence). The CDR3 loop reads CSPRDRAAG.

This clone was recorded many times. The V call is TRBV12-3 or TRBV12-4, the J call TRBJ2-7; TRBD1 agrees at 8 bases. V gave up 5 bases and J gave up 5 bases; unmatched junction bases: 11. CDR3 length: 15 amino acids. CDR3 nucleotides: TGTGCCAGCAGTCCCCAGGGGGCGCATTCCCACGAGCAGTACTTC. Protein: CASSPQGAHSHEQYF.